The 32 T cell receptor beta chains below come from one sample, sequenced in a study of T cell changes during pregnancy in multiple sclerosis (dated by TCRdb to about 2019). The library was obtained by the immunoSEQ multiplex PCR assay. Not all clones reach the TCRdb copy of this immuneACCESS table, which keeps in-frame sequences only. Checked studies attribute under half of the gap to unresolved V genes and leave the rest unexplained. This sample is represented by 20,000 to 25,000 clones; 91% of them were singletons. The ten largest clones take up about 0.6% of the sample. Sequenced material: CD4+ T cells from peripheral blood mononuclear cells, taken after pregnancy. All receptors come from a female donor in good health, enrolled as a control in a pregnancy study.

The chain carries TRBV5-6 and TRBJ1-1; D is ambiguous. Germline lookup yields CDR1 SGHDT and CDR2 YYEEEE. The ends were cut back, 4 bases at V and 7 bases at J, with 8 bases in the middle. The CDR3 covers 11 residues. The CDR3 protein is CASSLHSEAFF. DNA of the CDR3: TGTGCCAGCAGCCTACACAGTGAAGCTTTCTTT.

DNA for the CDR3: TGTGCCTGGCGGGGGGACAGGGGTTACGAGCAGTACTTC. Amino acid sequence: CAWRGDRGYEQYF. The rearrangement uses TRBV30 and TRBJ2-7; TRBD1 matches at 10 bases. J was trimmed by 4 bases and V by 5 bases; bases with no gene match: 5. Germline V gene lookup returns CDR1 GTSNPN and CDR2 SVGIG (reference sequence). This CDR3 has 13 amino acids.

This chain links TRBV15 with TRBJ1-4; 9 positions agree with TRBD1. V lost 0 bases to trimming and J lost 2 bases; unmatched junction nucleotides: 13. There are 20 residues in the CDR3. Germline CDR1 LNHNV, CDR2 YYDKDF (reference sequence). CDR3 region: CATSRDKLGQGRVTNEKLFF. CDR3 coding DNA: TGTGCCACCAGCAGAGATAAGTTGGGACAGGGTCGTGTCACTAATGAAAAACTGTTTTTT.

The table lists this clone with a few counts. The rearrangement uses TRBV6-5 and TRBJ2-1; 8 bases fit TRBD2. The CDR3 runs to 14 residues. Per germline, CDR1 MNHEY and CDR2 SVGAGI. Losses at the gene ends were 4 bases for V and 6 bases for J; bases not matched to a gene: 5. CDR3 sequence: CASSLREGRNEQFF. For the CDR3, the DNA is TGTGCCAGCAGTTTACGGGAGGGCCGCAATGAGCAGTTCTTC.

The rearrangement joins TRBV4-3 to TRBJ2-7; the match to TRBD2 covers 8 bases. Germline CDR1 and CDR2: LGHNA and YSLEER. The CDR3 contains 17 residues. CDR3 region: CANALPGRTSLTYEQYF. CDR3 bases: TGCGCTAACGCGTTACCAGGGCGGACTAGCCTCACCTACGAGCAGTACTTC.

The chain carries TRBV18 and TRBJ1-6, with TRBD1 matching 7 bases. V lost 4 bases, J lost 8 bases, and 8 bases stayed unmatched. The CDR3 has 15 residues. From germline, CDR1 is KGHSH and CDR2 LQKENI. CDR3 nucleotide sequence: TGTGCCAGCTCACTACGAGGGGGCGCGGATTCACCCCTCCACTTT. This sequence encodes CASSLRGGADSPLHF.

The rearrangement joins TRBV5-1 to TRBJ2-5; 10 nucleotides match TRBD1. Germline V gene lookup returns CDR1 SGHRS and CDR2 YFSETQ. Trimming took 3 bases from V and 5 from J; bases not matched to a gene: 1. The length of the CDR3 is 13 residues. The CDR3 protein is CASSWTGGETQYF. In DNA form, the CDR3 reads TGCGCCAGCAGCTGGACAGGGGGGGAGACCCAGTACTTC.

This chain uses TRBV29-1 with TRBJ2-5; TRBD1 matches at 7 bases. CDR3 length equals 13 residues. Germline V gene lookup returns CDR1 SQVTM and CDR2 ANQGSEA. The junction had 5 bases not matched to a gene; V was cut back by 3 bases and J by 4 bases. The CDR3 loop is CSVEINRGETQYF. For the CDR3, the DNA is TGCAGCGTTGAGATCAACAGGGGAGAGACCCAGTACTTC.

The chain joins TRBV29-1 to TRBJ2-7, with TRBD2 matching 7 bases. In germline, CDR1 is SQVTM, CDR2 ANQGSEA. V gave up 8 bases and J gave up 6 bases; unmatched junction bases: 10. The CDR3 is made up of 12 amino acids. The CDR3 DNA reads TGCAGCCTCGTGGGAGGGGCTGGCGAGCAGTACTTC. Its translation: CSLVGGAGEQYF.

J is TRBJ1-1 and V is TRBV28, with TRBD1 matching over 7 bases. Germline CDR1 MDHEN, CDR2 SYDVKM. The CDR3 runs to 12 residues. J lost 5 bases, V lost 7 bases, and 4 bases had no gene match. The CDR3 loop is CASKDRETEAFF. DNA of the CDR3: TGTGCCAGCAAAGACAGGGAGACTGAAGCTTTCTTT.

This chain uses TRBV10-3 with TRBJ1-2; TRBD1 is a possible D gene (5 bases). Trimming removed 4 bases at V and 0 bases at J, with 9 bases between. The CDR3 length is 14 residues. Germline CDR1 and CDR2: ENHRY and SYGVKD. The CDR3 sequence is CAISVRDSNYGYTF. In DNA, the CDR3 is TGTGCCATCAGTGTCCGGGACTCTAACTATGGCTACACCTTC.

This clone has just one count. The chain uses TRBV7-2 and TRBJ2-1; 13 bases line up with TRBD2. The V and J ends lost 6 bases and 7 bases, in that order; junction bases with no gene match: 6. CDR1 and CDR2 from the germline V gene are SGHTA and FQGNSA. The CDR3 is 15 amino acids. The CDR3, as DNA: TGTGCCAGCAGGACGGGACTAGCGGGGAAAAATGAGCAGTTCTTC. It codes for CASRTGLAGKNEQFF.

This rearrangement joins TRBV7-9 to TRBJ2-1, with D possibly being TRBD2 (6 bases). Germline-derived CDR1 and CDR2 are SEHNR and FQNEAQ (reference sequence). Trimming cost V 1 base and J 8 bases, with 15 bases left between them. CDR3 length: 15 amino acids. The CDR3 reads CASSLGLGTLDEQFF. The CDR3 bases are TGTGCCAGCAGCTTAGGACTAGGGACTTTGGATGAGCAGTTCTTC.

The genes are TRBV5-8 and TRBJ2-5; 11 bases line up with TRBD1. This CDR3 region has 15 residues. V dropped 0 bases and J dropped 4; count of bases not matched to a gene: 2. Germline CDR1 and CDR2: SGHTS and YDEGEE. CDR3 nucleotides: TGTGCCAGCAGCTTGGGTGGACAGGGGGCAGAGACCCAGTACTTC. This gives the protein CASSLGGQGAETQYF.

The rearrangement links TRBV5-4 to TRBJ1-2, with D unclear. The V gene lost 2 bases and the J gene lost 0 bases, with 5 bases spanning the gap. There are 13 residues in the CDR3. The germline V gene has CDR1 SGHNT and CDR2 YYREEE (reference sequence). CDR3 DNA sequence: TGTGCCAGCAGCTTTGCAGCTAACTATGGCTACACCTTC. Its translation is CASSFAANYGYTF. The full variable domain, with the rest looked up from reference TRBV5-4 and TRBJ1-2, is ETGVTQSPTHLIKTRGQQVTLRCSSQSGHNTVSWYQQALGQGPQFIFQYYREEENGRGNFPPRFSGLQFPNYSSELNVNALELDDSALYLCASSFAANYGYTFGSGTRLTVV.

The V and J genes are TRBV7-8 and TRBJ2-5; 10 bases are shared with TRBD2. The germline gives CDR1 SGHVS, CDR2 FQNEAQ. The CDR3 has 14 amino acids. With 9 bases clipped from V and 0 bases from J, the junction kept 4 bases outside the gene matches. The CDR3 loop reads CASTTSGYQETQYF. The DNA of the CDR3 is TGTGCCAGTACGACTAGCGGGTACCAAGAGACCCAGTACTTC. The entire variable domain, with the rest obtained from reference TRBV7-8 and TRBJ2-5, is as follows: GAGVSQSPRYKVAKRGQDVALRCDPISGHVSLFWYQQALGQGPEFLTYFQNEAQLDKSGLPSDRFFAERPEGSVSTLKIQRTQQEDSAVYLCASTTSGYQETQYFGPGTRLLVL.

V is TRBV15 and J is TRBJ1-3; 7 bases are shared with TRBD1. Germline CDR1 LNHNV, CDR2 YYDKDF (reference sequence). The V and J ends lost 8 bases and 0 bases, in that order; junction bases with no gene match: 4. The CDR3 spans 14 residues. The DNA of the CDR3 is TGTGCCACCGAGGACAGGAGCTCTGGAAACACCATATATTTT. Amino acids: CATEDRSSGNTIYF.

This chain links TRBV29-1 with TRBJ1-2, with D possibly TRBD1 on 5 matching bases. V gave up 1 base and J gave up 4 bases, with 22 bases separating them. Germline-derived CDR1 and CDR2 are SQVTM and ANQGSEA. The CDR3 is 17 residues long. The CDR3 loop is CSVEAPGLLDSFYGYTF. The CDR3 DNA sequence: TGCAGCGTTGAAGCCCCGGGCCTTCTTGACAGCTTCTATGGCTACACCTTC.

The chain couples TRBV4-2 to TRBJ2-4; 8 bases align to TRBD2. CDR1 and CDR2 from the germline V gene are LGHNA and YNFKEQ. This CDR3 is 16 amino acids long. With 2 bases clipped from V and 7 bases from J, the junction kept 10 bases outside the gene matches. This CDR3 reads CASSQNTGTSGNIQYF. In DNA form, the CDR3 reads TGTGCCAGCAGCCAAAATACCGGGACTAGTGGGAACATTCAGTACTTC.

This rearrangement joins TRBV5-1 to TRBJ2-1, with TRBD1 matching over 7 bases. Trimming at V came to 1 base and at J to 4 bases, leaving 8 bases not matched to a gene. This CDR3 comprises 16 residues. The germline V gene has CDR1 SGHRS and CDR2 YFSETQ. CDR3 in DNA: TGCGCCAGCAGCTTGCCGGCCGGGACAGCTTACAATGAGCAGTTCTTC. Translation: CASSLPAGTAYNEQFF.

The chain combines TRBV2 with TRBJ2-3; 7 bases fit TRBD2. Looked up from germline, CDR1 is SNHLY and CDR2 is FYNNEI. V lost 8 bases, J lost 6 bases, and 5 bases stayed unmatched. CDR3 length equals 12 residues. The CDR3 coding sequence is TGTGCCAGCCACCTGGGGGGGGATACGCAGTATTTT. It encodes CASHLGGDTQYF.

The gene calls are TRBV27 and TRBJ2-2; perhaps TRBD2 as D (5 bases). The V and J ends lost 9 bases and 7 bases respectively, with 15 bases between them. The CDR3 contains 13 residues. Germline V gene data show CDR1 as MNHEY and CDR2 as SMNVEV (reference sequence). DNA for the CDR3: TGTGCCAGTAATTCCGACGCGGGCGGGGAGCTGTTTTTT. This codes for CASNSDAGGELFF.

This chain joins TRBV28 and TRBJ2-7, with TRBD2 identical over 14 bases. Germline values: CDR1 MDHEN, CDR2 SYDVKM. CDR3 length: 16 residues. Trimming cost V 6 bases and J 2 bases; bases outside gene matches: 6. CDR3 sequence: CASRPPGLAGAYEQYF. In DNA, the CDR3 is TGTGCCAGCAGGCCTCCGGGACTAGCGGGGGCCTACGAGCAGTACTTC.

The chain carries TRBV7-6 and TRBJ1-1, with D possibly matching TRBD1 (5 bases). Trimming removed 2 bases from V and 1 base from J, with 20 bases in between. CDR3 length: 18 residues. Germline V gene sequence: CDR1 SGHVS, CDR2 FNYEAQ. CDR3 region: CASSLLWLSAGRNTEAFF. The CDR3 nucleotides are TGTGCCAGCAGCTTACTATGGCTCAGCGCAGGGCGGAACACTGAAGCTTTCTTT.

V is TRBV7-2 and J is TRBJ2-1, with 9 bases that match TRBD2. The CDR3 runs 15 residues. Germline loops: CDR1 SGHTA, CDR2 FQGNSA. The V and J ends lost 3 bases and 4 bases, in that order; junction bases with no gene match: 4. CDR3: CASSLATSGYNEQFF. The CDR3 nucleotides are TGTGCCAGCAGCTTGGCGACTAGCGGATACAATGAGCAGTTCTTC.

The chain combines TRBV27 with TRBJ1-1; maybe TRBD1 (6 bases). The germline V gene has CDR1 MNHEY and CDR2 SMNVEV (reference sequence). This CDR3 has 15 residues. Trimming stripped 5 bases from V and 0 bases from J, with 13 bases between. CDR3 nucleotides: TGTGCCAGCAGTCTCTACAGGGCCGTGAACACTGAAGCTTTCTTT. Residues: CASSLYRAVNTEAFF.

This clone was counted a single time. The junction and the germline gene differ at one end; a read error may be behind it. This sequence joins TRBV5-4 and TRBJ1-5; D perhaps matches TRBD1 (5 bases). The CDR3 covers 13 residues. Germline CDR1 and CDR2: SGHNT and YYREEE (reference sequence). CDR3 in DNA: TGTGCCAGCAGCTTGAATTTGGGGCAGGCCGAGGATTTT. Its translation: CASSLNLGQAEDF.

Note on this clone: This sample also contains other DNA sequences that code for the same CDR3. The chain links TRBV5-4 to TRBJ2-5; TRBD2 agrees at 13 bases. Per germline, CDR1 SGHNT and CDR2 YYREEE (reference sequence). The CDR3 extends over 17 amino acids. After removal of 0 bases from V and 5 bases from J, the junction contained 7 bases not matched to a gene. The chain's CDR3 is CASSLGGLAGTSETQYF. CDR3 coding DNA: TGTGCCAGCAGCTTGGGGGGACTAGCGGGGACGTCGGAGACCCAGTACTTC.

The genes are TRBV27 and TRBJ1-2; tentatively, D is TRBD1 (5 bases). Trimming cost V 4 bases and J 0 bases, with 12 bases left between them. Per the germline V gene, CDR1 is MNHEY and CDR2 is SMNVEV (reference sequence). The CDR3 is 15 residues long. CDR3: CASSSLGTTNYGYTF. The CDR3 coding sequence is TGTGCCAGCAGTTCTCTTGGGACTACTAACTATGGCTACACCTTC.

The V call is TRBV11-1, the J call TRBJ2-3, with a tentative D call TRBD2 (6 bases). Trimming stripped 1 base from V and 2 bases from J, with 10 bases between. Germline values: CDR1 SGHAT, CDR2 FQDESV (reference sequence). The CDR3 totals 15 residues. This CDR3 is CASSLVGTSTDTQYF. CDR3 DNA: TGTGCCAGCAGCTTAGTGGGGACTTCCACAGATACGCAGTATTTT.

The rearrangement joins TRBV5-4 to TRBJ1-2; a weak D match, TRBD1 (6 bases). The germline gives CDR1 SGHNT, CDR2 YYREEE (reference sequence). The CDR3 sequence is 12 residues long. The germline V and J ends were trimmed by 4 bases and 4 bases, with 8 bases remaining between them. The CDR3 DNA reads as TGTGCCAGCAGCACGGACAGCTATGGCTACACCTTC. This sequence encodes CASSTDSYGYTF.

The genes are TRBV19 and TRBJ2-3; 8 bases line up with TRBD2. The CDR3 is made up of 13 amino acids. Germline values: CDR1 LNHDA, CDR2 SQIVND (reference sequence). The J segment lost 3 bases and the V segment lost 4 bases, leaving 0 bases of the junction unmatched. CDR3 coding DNA: TGTGCCAGTAGTAGCGGGGGGACAGATACGCAGTATTTT. Its protein product is CASSSGGTDTQYF. Based on the CDR3 plus reference TRBV19 and TRBJ2-3, the full variable domain is DGGITQSPKYLFRKEGQNVTLSCEQNLNHDAMYWYRQDPGQGLRLIYYSQIVNDFQKGDIAEGYSVSREKKESFPLTVTSAQKNPTAFYLCASSSGGTDTQYFGPGTRLTVL.